This is a list of T cell receptor beta chains from one sample in a study of T cell changes during pregnancy in multiple sclerosis. The data were produced by immunoSEQ multiplex PCR, yet TCRdb's version contains in-frame clones alone and is incomplete. Counted here are tens of thousands of clones, about 90% occurring once; the ten biggest clones make up 3% to 4.5%. Sequencing was performed on PBMCs, taken in the first trimester of pregnancy. These receptors originate from a female donor in good health, serving as a control in a pregnancy study. Some clones in this sample may be carry-over from other donors' samples. CDR3s include the opening cysteine and the closing phenylalanine or tryptophan. D genes are given only for firm matches. The size field is filled for only some rows; it gives once, few, many or a size class.

len	abundance	v_gene	d_gene	j_gene	CDR3aa	CDR3nt
17	few	TRBV7-9	-	TRBJ1-2	CASRYRGQGSGNYGYTF	TGTGCCAGCAGGTACAGAGGGCAGGGGTCGGGAAACTATGGCTACACCTTC
13	-	TRBV5-4	-	TRBJ1-1	CASSDGVNTEAFF	TGTGCCAGCAGCGACGGGGTGAACACTGAAGCTTTCTTT
14	once	TRBV30	TRBD1	TRBJ1-4	CAWRALGGGGKLFF	TGTGCCTGGAGAGCCCTAGGGGGCGGTGGAAAACTGTTTTTT
17	once	TRBV5-7	-	TRBJ1-3	CASSFLGFGASGNTIYF	TGTGCCAGCAGCTTTCTGGGGTTTGGGGCCTCTGGAAACACCATATATTTT
15	-	TRBV6-5	-	TRBJ1-6	CASSYTRESFSPLHF	TGTGCCAGCAGTTACACCAGGGAATCGTTTTCACCCCTCCACTTT
14	-	TRBV30	TRBD2	TRBJ2-1	CAWSILAGVNEQFF	TGTGCCTGGAGTATCCTAGCGGGAGTCAATGAGCAGTTCTTC
14	few	TRBV30	-	TRBJ1-2	CAWSVPRRFYGYTF	TGTGCCTGGAGTGTACCGAGGAGGTTCTATGGCTACACCTTC
11	-	TRBV5-1	-	TRBJ2-7	CASSEAYEQYF	TGCGCCAGCAGCGAGGCATACGAGCAGTACTTC
16	-	TRBV7-9	-	TRBJ2-2	CASIRFRDLNTGELFF	TGTGCCAGCATCCGATTCCGAGACTTGAACACCGGGGAGCTGTTTTTT
16	-	TRBV18	-	TRBJ2-2	CASSPPELGATGELFF	TGTGCCAGCTCACCACCCGAGTTGGGGGCCACCGGGGAGCTGTTTTTT
15	-	TRBV19	TRBD2	TRBJ2-1	CASSMGLARYNEQFF	TGTGCCAGTAGTATGGGACTAGCGAGATACAATGAGCAGTTCTTC
14	-	TRBV6-1	-	TRBJ1-3	CASSPGTTGNTIYF	TGTGCCAGCAGTCCCGGGACAACTGGAAACACCATATATTTT
17	-	TRBV15	TRBD2	TRBJ2-3	CATSPRLAGGRTDTQYF	TGTGCCACCAGCCCCCGACTAGCGGGGGGACGCACAGATACGCAGTATTTT
13	-	TRBV6-5	-	TRBJ2-1	CASSPGDFNEQFF	TGTGCCAGCAGTCCCGGGGATTTCAATGAGCAGTTCTTC
15	few	TRBV23-1	TRBD1	TRBJ2-7	CASSQIGTGAYEQYF	TGCGCCAGCAGTCAAATAGGGACAGGGGCCTACGAGCAGTACTTC
14	-	TRBV21-1	-	TRBJ2-7	CASSKEDSSYEQYF	TGTGCCAGCAGCAAAGAGGACAGCTCCTACGAGCAGTACTTC
13	-	TRBV19	-	TRBJ1-5	CASSMALHRAQHF	TGTGCCAGTAGTATGGCCCTTCACAGGGCCCAGCATTTT
13	-	TRBV11-2	-	TRBJ1-1	CASSSGGVTEAFF	TGTGCCAGCAGCTCGGGGGGGGTAACTGAAGCTTTCTTT
14	once	TRBV28	-	TRBJ1-1	CASSLSGLNTEAFF	TGTGCCAGCAGTTTGTCGGGTTTGAACACTGAAGCTTTCTTT
13	-	TRBV28	-	TRBJ2-7	CASGFRGIYEQYF	TGTGCCAGCGGGTTTAGGGGTATCTACGAGCAGTACTTC
12	once	TRBV7-8	-	TRBJ2-1	CASSLHGLEQFF	TGTGCCAGCAGCTTACACGGACTTGAGCAGTTCTTC
15	-	TRBV6-6	TRBD1	TRBJ2-2	CASSRDRGGTGELFF	TGTGCCAGCAGTCGGGACAGGGGAGGGACCGGGGAGCTGTTTTTT
13	-	TRBV9	TRBD2	TRBJ2-3	CASSPGGWDTQYF	TGTGCCAGCAGCCCCGGGGGGTGGGATACGCAGTATTTT
17	-	TRBV19	TRBD2	TRBJ2-7	CASSIGLALAGAGEQYF	TGTGCCAGTAGTATAGGTCTGGCGCTAGCGGGAGCGGGCGAGCAGTACTTC
14	-	TRBV4-2	TRBD2	TRBJ2-1	CASRPVAGGSEQFF	TGTGCCAGCAGGCCGGTAGCGGGGGGTAGTGAGCAGTTCTTC
16	-	TRBV7-2	TRBD2	TRBJ2-5	CASSLAQTAGGPTQYF	TGTGCCAGCAGCTTAGCGCAGACAGCGGGAGGGCCAACCCAGTACTTC
14	-	TRBV6-5	TRBD2	TRBJ2-1	CASSFTSGSYEQFF	TGTGCCAGCAGTTTCACTAGCGGGAGCTATGAGCAGTTCTTC
15	-	TRBV6-1	TRBD2	TRBJ2-5	CASSETSGGAETQYF	TGTGCCAGCAGTGAAACTAGCGGGGGGGCCGAGACCCAGTACTTC
14	once	TRBV19	-	TRBJ1-2	CASNIVGAPYGYTF	TGTGCCAGTAATATCGTGGGGGCACCATATGGCTACACCTTC
16	once	TRBV7-8	TRBD1	TRBJ2-5	CASSSGTGGAQETQYF	TGTGCCAGCAGCTCAGGGACAGGAGGGGCACAAGAGACCCAGTACTTC
13	-	TRBV28	-	TRBJ2-7	CASRQVNTYEQYF	TGTGCCAGCAGACAGGTTAATACTTACGAGCAGTACTTC
15	-	TRBV9	TRBD1	TRBJ2-7	CASSALDRGSGEQYF	TGTGCCAGCAGCGCCCTGGACAGGGGGTCTGGGGAGCAGTACTTC
15	-	TRBV7-6	TRBD2	TRBJ2-3	CASSPTSGGADTQYF	TGTGCCAGCAGCCCGACTAGCGGGGGGGCAGATACGCAGTATTTT
13	-	TRBV27	-	TRBJ1-2	CASRADRSYGYTF	TGTGCCAGCAGAGCAGACAGGAGTTATGGCTACACCTTC
13	-	TRBV5-6	-	TRBJ2-2	CAISDFLVGELFF	TGTGCCATCTCGGACTTCTTGGTCGGGGAGCTGTTTTTT
12	-	TRBV10-1	-	TRBJ2-1	CASSAGGHEQFF	TGCGCCAGCAGTGCAGGTGGCCATGAGCAGTTCTTC
17	-	TRBV13	TRBD2	TRBJ2-7	CASTTASGGPSSYEQYF	TGTGCCAGCACCACGGCTAGCGGGGGCCCCAGCTCCTACGAGCAGTACTTC
16	-	TRBV7-6	-	TRBJ1-2	CASSLTAIPANYGYTF	TGTGCCAGCAGCCTGACAGCGATACCCGCTAACTATGGCTACACCTTC
14	-	TRBV19	TRBD2	TRBJ2-1	CASSRISGIYEQFF	TGTGCCAGTAGTCGGATTAGCGGGATCTATGAGCAGTTCTTC
15	-	TRBV5-1	-	TRBJ1-5	CASSLGGELNQPQHF	TGCGCCAGCAGCTTGGGGGGGGAACTCAATCAGCCCCAGCATTTT
15	once	TRBV27	-	TRBJ1-2	CASTRNMYRAEGYTF	TGTGCCAGCACCCGGAATATGTACAGGGCGGAAGGCTACACCTTC
16	-	TRBV6-5	TRBD1	TRBJ1-6	CASSYTAGTGFSPLHF	TGTGCCAGCAGTTATACGGCCGGGACAGGCTTTTCACCCCTCCACTTT
16	-	TRBV7-7	-	TRBJ2-7	CASSVKDSAPIYEQYF	TGTGCCAGCAGCGTAAAGGACAGCGCTCCAATCTACGAGCAGTACTTC
18	once	TRBV7-6	TRBD2	TRBJ2-3	CASSSGPLAGARTDTQYF	TGTGCCAGCAGTTCTGGCCCACTAGCGGGAGCGCGCACAGATACGCAGTATTTT
13	-	TRBV28	-	TRBJ1-2	CASSLDSLYGYTF	TGTGCCAGCAGTCTAGACAGCTTATATGGCTACACCTTC
13	-	TRBV11-2	-	TRBJ2-3	CASSLDPSLAQYF	TGTGCCAGCAGCTTAGATCCGAGTTTAGCGCAGTATTTT
12	-	TRBV7-9	-	TRBJ2-5	CASRLFQETQYF	TGTGCCAGCAGACTGTTCCAAGAGACCCAGTACTTC
14	-	TRBV5-4	TRBD1	TRBJ1-5	CASSAGQGDQPQHF	TGTGCCAGCAGCGCGGGACAGGGGGATCAGCCCCAGCATTTT
16	-	TRBV7-2	-	TRBJ1-3	CASSLAVVTGGNTIYF	TGTGCCAGCAGCTTAGCGGTGGTTACAGGGGGAAACACCATATATTTT